This note documents a single T cell receptor beta chain sequence. Authors' analysis steps: Quantification of nucleated cells was approximated via reference gene primer amplification. Produced via immunoSEQ multiplex PCR; TCRdb's table is partial and in-frame only. Clone size and the V and J calls come from that table; the DNA yielded D and trimming. The sample has more than 90,000 clones; around 84% are singletons. The data belong to a study of blood T cell repertoires in COVID-19. J was trimmed by 7 bases and V by 4 bases; bases with no gene match: 6. The CDR3 consists of 15 residues. Looked up from germline, CDR1 is SGHNT and CDR2 is YYREEE (reference sequence).

This rearrangement joins TRBV5-4 to TRBJ2-1, with 12 bases fitting TRBD1. The source is a man aged 35 to 55 with acute or convalescent COVID-19. The sequencing sample was made of peripheral blood. The CDR3 region is CASSVGQGAINEQFF. The CDR3 nucleotides are TGTGCCAGCAGCGTGGGACAGGGGGCTATTAATGAGCAGTTCTTC.